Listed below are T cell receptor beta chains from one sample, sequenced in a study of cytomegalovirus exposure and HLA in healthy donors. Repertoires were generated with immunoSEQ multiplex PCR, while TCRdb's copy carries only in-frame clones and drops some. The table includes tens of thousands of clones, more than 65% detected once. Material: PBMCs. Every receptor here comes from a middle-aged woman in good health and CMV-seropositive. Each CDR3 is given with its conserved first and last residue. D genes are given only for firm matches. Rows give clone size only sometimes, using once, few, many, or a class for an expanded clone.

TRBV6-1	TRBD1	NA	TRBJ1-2	TGTGCGACTGGCCGGGACAGGGGGCTTCGGGGCTACACCTTC	CATGRDRGLRGYTF
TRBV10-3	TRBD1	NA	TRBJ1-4	TGTGCCATCAGTGAGATGGGACAGGGGTTGGGTGAAAAACTGTTTTTT	CAISEMGQGLGEKLFF
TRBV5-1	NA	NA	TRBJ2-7	TGCGCCAGCAGCTTTTTAACAGGTAGCTCCTACGAGCAGTACTTC	CASSFLTGSSYEQYF
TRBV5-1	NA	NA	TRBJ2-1	TGCGCCAGCAGCCCTGGACAGAATTACAATGAGCAGTTCTTC	CASSPGQNYNEQFF
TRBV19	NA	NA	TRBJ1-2	TGTGCCAGTAGTATAGAAATCCCAATTGGCCTGCCCGTCTACACCTTC	CASSIEIPIGLPVYTF
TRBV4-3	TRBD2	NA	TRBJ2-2	TGCGCCAGCAGCCAAGGGCTAGCGGGGAGTAACACCGGGGAGCTGTTTTTT	CASSQGLAGSNTGELFF
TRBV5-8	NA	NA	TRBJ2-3	TGTGCCAGCAGCTTGGCTCTGGCGGACACAGATACGCAGTATTTT	CASSLALADTDTQYF
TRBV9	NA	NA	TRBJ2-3	TGTGCCAGCAGCGTAGGACAGGCACCCACAGATACGCAGTATTTT	CASSVGQAPTDTQYF
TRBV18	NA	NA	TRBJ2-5	TGTGCCAGCTCACTTGGACGTTCCGAGGGTGGAGAGACCCAGTACTTC	CASSLGRSEGGETQYF
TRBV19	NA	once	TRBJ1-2	TGTGCCAGTGACACACAGGAGATACGCGGAAATGGCTACACCTTC	CASDTQEIRGNGYTF
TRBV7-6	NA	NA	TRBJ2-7	TGTGCCAGCAGGCCCCGGACAGTCGAGCAGTACTTC	CASRPRTVEQYF
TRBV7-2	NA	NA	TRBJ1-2	TGTGCCAGCAGCTTATCCACGGTTAGTGGCTACACCTTC	CASSLSTVSGYTF
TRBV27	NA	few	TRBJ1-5	TGTGCCAGCAGTTTAGTCCAGGGGAATCAGCCCCAGCATTTT	CASSLVQGNQPQHF
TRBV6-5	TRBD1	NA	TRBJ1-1	TGTGCCAGCAGTGACTTATACAGGGGGCGTGTGGCTTTCTTT	CASSDLYRGRVAFF
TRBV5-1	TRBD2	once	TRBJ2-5	TGCGCCAGCACCTGGCGGGGGTACTCACAAGAGACCCAGTACTTC	CASTWRGYSQETQYF
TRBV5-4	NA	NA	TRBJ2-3	TGTGCCAGCAGCCTAGACTCCTCTATCACAGATACGCAGTATTTT	CASSLDSSITDTQYF
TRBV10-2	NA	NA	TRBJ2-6	TGCGCCAGCAGCTCACAGGGCCCTGGGGCCAACGTCCTGACTTTC	CASSSQGPGANVLTF
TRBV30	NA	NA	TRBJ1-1	TGTGCCTGGAGTGTATGGGGCGCGAACGCTGAAGCTTTCTTT	CAWSVWGANAEAFF
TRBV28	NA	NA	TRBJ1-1	TGTGCCAGCAGTGACAGGACTGAAGCTTTCTTT	CASSDRTEAFF
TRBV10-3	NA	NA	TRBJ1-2	TGTGCCATCAGTGAGTTATTATATAACTATGGCTACACCTTC	CAISELLYNYGYTF
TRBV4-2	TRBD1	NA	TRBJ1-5	TGTGCCAGCAGCCTGGACAGGGGGACTAATCAGCCCCAGCATTTT	CASSLDRGTNQPQHF
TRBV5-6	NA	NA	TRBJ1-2	TGTGCCAGCAGTACAACTAACTATGGCTACACCTTC	CASSTTNYGYTF
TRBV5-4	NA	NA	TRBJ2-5	TGTGCCAGCAGCCACGGACAGTGGGGCCGGGAGACCCAGTACTTC	CASSHGQWGRETQYF
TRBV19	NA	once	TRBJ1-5	TGTGCCAGTAGTATAGTTCAGGGGAATAGCAATCAGCCCCAGCATTTT	CASSIVQGNSNQPQHF
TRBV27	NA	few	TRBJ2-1	TGTGCCAGCAGTTTGGGGGGAACCGGGACAGCGGCGGTGCGTGAGCAGTTCTTC	CASSLGGTGTAAVREQFF
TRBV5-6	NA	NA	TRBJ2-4	TGTGCCAGCAGCTTGGGGGGGGACCTTGACATTCAGTACTTC	CASSLGGDLDIQYF
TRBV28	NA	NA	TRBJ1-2	TGTGCCAGCAGTTTAGTAGGGGCACGGGGCTACACCTTC	CASSLVGARGYTF
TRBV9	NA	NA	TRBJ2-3	TGTGCCAGCAGCGTGTTGGGACTTCCCACAGATACGCAGTATTTT	CASSVLGLPTDTQYF
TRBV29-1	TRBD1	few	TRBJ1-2	TGCAGCGTTTTGTGGACAGGGAACTATGGCTACACCTTC	CSVLWTGNYGYTF
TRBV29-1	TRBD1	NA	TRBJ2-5	TGCAGCGTTATGATAGGGGGCGCGGAGACCCAGTACTTC	CSVMIGGAETQYF
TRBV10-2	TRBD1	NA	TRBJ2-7	TGCGCCAGCAGTGCCGGGACAGCGTCCTACGAGCAGTACTTC	CASSAGTASYEQYF
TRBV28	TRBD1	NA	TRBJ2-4	TGTGCCAGCAGTCCCTACAGGGGGCTGGGGAACATTCAGTACTTC	CASSPYRGLGNIQYF
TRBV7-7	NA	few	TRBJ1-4	TGTGCTAGCAGCTTAGGTTCGGGAATCGACGAAAAACTGTTTTTT	CASSLGSGIDEKLFF
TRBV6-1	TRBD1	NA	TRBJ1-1	TGTGCCAGCAGAGCGAGGACAGGGGATGGCACTGAAGCTTTCTTT	CASRARTGDGTEAFF
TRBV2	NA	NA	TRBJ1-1	TGTGCCAGCAGTATACAGAGTCAAGCTTTCTTT	CASSIQSQAFF
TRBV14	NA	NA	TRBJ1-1	TGTGCCAGCAGCATTGGACTGCCCCTTGAAGCTTTCTTT	CASSIGLPLEAFF
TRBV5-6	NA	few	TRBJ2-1	TGTGCCAGCAGCTTGGAAGGGGGGGCGGACAATGAGCAGTTCTTC	CASSLEGGADNEQFF
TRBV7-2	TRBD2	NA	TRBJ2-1	TGTGCCAGCAGTCTAGCGGAATACAATGAGCAGTTCTTC	CASSLAEYNEQFF
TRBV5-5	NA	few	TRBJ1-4	TGTGCCAGCAGCTTCGAACAGGGAAGTGGAACTAATGAAAAACTGTTTTTT	CASSFEQGSGTNEKLFF
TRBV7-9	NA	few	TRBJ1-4	TGTGCCAGCAGCTCTTCGGGGGGGGATGAAAAACTGTTTTTT	CASSSSGGDEKLFF
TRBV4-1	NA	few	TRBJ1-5	TGCGCCAGCAGCCAAGACGCCCGGTATCAGCCCCAGCATTTT	CASSQDARYQPQHF
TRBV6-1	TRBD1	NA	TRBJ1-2	TGTGCCAGCAGTCTGGACAGGGGAATCTATGGCTACACCTTC	CASSLDRGIYGYTF
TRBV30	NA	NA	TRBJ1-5	TGTGCCTGGAGTGTAACGGGGATTCAGCCCCAGCATTTT	CAWSVTGIQPQHF
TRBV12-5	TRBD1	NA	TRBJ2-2	TGTGCTAGTGGGACAGGGCGATCCGGGGAGCTGTTTTTT	CASGTGRSGELFF
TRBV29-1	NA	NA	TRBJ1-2	TGCAGCGTTGAGGACGAGAATCTCCCGGGAATCGGCTATGGCTACACCTTC	CSVEDENLPGIGYGYTF
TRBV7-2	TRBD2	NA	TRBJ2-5	TGTGCCAGCGCATGGACTAGCGGGGGGGCCGGAGAGACCCAGTACTTC	CASAWTSGGAGETQYF
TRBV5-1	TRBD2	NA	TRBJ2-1	TGCGCCAGCAGCTTGCGGGGCGGGAGCGCCTACAATGAGCAGTTCTTC	CASSLRGGSAYNEQFF
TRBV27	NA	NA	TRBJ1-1	TGTGCCAGCAGTTTGGACCGTAAGACAGGAAGGAACACTGAAGCTTTCTTT	CASSLDRKTGRNTEAFF
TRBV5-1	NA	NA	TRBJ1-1	TGCGCCAGCAGCAACCCGACGGAGAGTGAAGCTTTCTTT	CASSNPTESEAFF
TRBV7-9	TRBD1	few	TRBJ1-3	TGTGCCAGCAGCTTATGGGACAGGGATTCTGGAAACACCATATATTTT	CASSLWDRDSGNTIYF
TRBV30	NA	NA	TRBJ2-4	TGTGCCTGGAGCCTAAGTTCCAACATTCAGTACTTC	CAWSLSSNIQYF
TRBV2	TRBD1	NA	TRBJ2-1	TGTGCCAGCAGCCCAACCGGGACAGCTTACAATGAGCAGTTCTTC	CASSPTGTAYNEQFF
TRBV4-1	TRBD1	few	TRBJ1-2	TGCGCCAGCAGCCACGGGACAGGGGGCGCATCCTCCTATGGCTACACCTTC	CASSHGTGGASSYGYTF
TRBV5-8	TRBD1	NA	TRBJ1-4	TGTGCCAGCAGCTTGGAGGGGACAGGAGTAAATGAAAAACTGTTTTTT	CASSLEGTGVNEKLFF
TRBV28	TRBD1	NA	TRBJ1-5	TGTGCCAGCAAGGACAGGTTGGGTCAGCCCCAGCATTTT	CASKDRLGQPQHF
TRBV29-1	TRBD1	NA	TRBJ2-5	TGCAGCGTTGAGGTCGCGGGACAGGGTATAGAGACCCAGTACTTC	CSVEVAGQGIETQYF